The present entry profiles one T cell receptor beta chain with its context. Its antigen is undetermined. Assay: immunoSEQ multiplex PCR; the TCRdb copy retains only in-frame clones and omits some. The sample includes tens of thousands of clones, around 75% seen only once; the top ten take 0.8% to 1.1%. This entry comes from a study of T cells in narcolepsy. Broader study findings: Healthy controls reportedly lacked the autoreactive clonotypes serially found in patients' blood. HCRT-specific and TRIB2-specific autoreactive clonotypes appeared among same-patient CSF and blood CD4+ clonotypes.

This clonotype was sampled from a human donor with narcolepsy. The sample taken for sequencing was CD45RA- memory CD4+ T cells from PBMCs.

In DNA form, the CDR3 reads TGTGCCTGCGCTTTGGGGGGGTATCACTCTGGAAACACCATATATTTT. Translation gives CACALGGYHSGNTIYF. V gene TRBV30 combines with J gene TRBJ1-3; D perhaps matches TRBD1 (5 bases). Germline CDR1 is GTSNPN and CDR2 is SVGIG (reference sequence). This CDR3 contains 16 residues. V was shortened by 6 bases and J by 0 bases, with 18 bases between the two germline ends.